This is a list of T cell receptor beta chains from one sample in a study of control samples from healthy donors and cancer patients. The assay was immunoSEQ multiplex PCR, and TCRdb's table has in-frame clones only and misses some. The repertoire holds about 90,000 clones, with 75% to 95% as singletons. Material for sequencing was blood. Receptor source: a woman between 18 and 29 years old in good health. Each CDR3 is given with its conserved first and last residue. D genes are given only for firm matches. Size is stated for part of the rows, as once, few or many counts, or as a class when the clone is expanded.

.	.	TRBV3-1/TRBV3-2	TRBJ2-7	CASSGPNYEQYF	TGTGCCAGTTCGGGACCGAACTACGAGCAGTACTTC
TRBD1	.	TRBV2	TRBJ1-5	CASDRGNQPQHF	TGTGCCAGCGACAGGGGCAATCAGCCCCAGCATTTT
.	.	TRBV5-1	TRBJ2-2	CASSLDWGRALFF	TGCGCCAGCAGCTTGGACTGGGGAAGGGCGTTGTTTTTT
.	.	TRBV21-1	TRBJ2-7	CASSKQGARDEQYF	TGTGCCAGCAGCAAGCAGGGGGCGCGCGACGAGCAGTACTTC
.	.	TRBV9	TRBJ1-2	CASSVGGTTNGLYGYTF	TGTGCCAGCAGCGTAGGCGGGACCACAAATGGCCTCTATGGCTACACCTTC
.	few	TRBV27	TRBJ2-3	CASSLRGSTDTQYF	TGTGCCAGCAGTTTAAGGGGAAGCACAGATACGCAGTATTTT
.	.	TRBV4-2	TRBJ1-1	CASSQKGGLGGTEAFF	TGTGCCAGCAGCCAAAAGGGGGGATTGGGGGGGACTGAAGCTTTCTTT
.	.	TRBV4-2	TRBJ2-1	CASSQDGERSYNEQFF	TGTGCCAGCAGCCAAGATGGGGAACGGTCCTACAATGAGCAGTTCTTC
.	.	TRBV6-5	TRBJ1-6	CASSYLGRDSPLHF	TGTGCCAGCAGTTACCTCGGGCGGGATTCACCCCTCCACTTT
.	once	TRBV29-1	TRBJ1-2	CSVPDGPNYGYTF	TGCAGCGTACCGGACGGTCCTAACTATGGCTACACCTTC
TRBD1	.	TRBV5-6	TRBJ1-2	CASSLTGGNGYGYTF	TGTGCCAGCAGCTTGACAGGGGGTAATGGCTATGGCTACACCTTC
TRBD2	.	TRBV5-1	TRBJ2-3	CASGDNLRTSGGTTDTQYF	TGCGCCAGCGGTGATAACCTGAGGACTAGCGGGGGGACCACAGATACGCAGTATTTT
TRBD2	few	TRBV9	TRBJ2-3	CASSPRGAGVADTQYF	TGTGCCAGCAGCCCCCGTGGAGCGGGGGTAGCAGATACGCAGTATTTT
.	.	TRBV5-5	TRBJ1-5	CASSREVDQPQHF	TGTGCCAGCAGCCGTGAGGTCGATCAGCCCCAGCATTTT
TRBD1	.	TRBV3-1/TRBV3-2	TRBJ1-1	CASSPRTGPDTEAFF	TGTGCCAGCAGCCCCAGGACAGGCCCGGACACTGAAGCTTTCTTT
TRBD1	.	TRBV3-1/TRBV3-2	TRBJ1-1	CASSQFGQGGTEAFF	TGTGCCAGCAGCCAATTCGGACAGGGTGGAACTGAAGCTTTCTTT
.	.	TRBV24-1	TRBJ1-2	CATSVPPAGYTF	TGTGCCACCAGTGTCCCACCTGCTGGCTACACCTTC
.	.	TRBV9	TRBJ2-3	CASSVALRELDTQYF	TGTGCCAGCAGCGTAGCCCTCCGTGAACTAGATACGCAGTATTTT
.	.	TRBV10-3	TRBJ1-2	CAISPDSTGWDGYTF	TGTGCCATCTCCCCCGATTCAACAGGGTGGGATGGCTACACCTTC
.	.	TRBV5-6	TRBJ1-1	CASSLAQGAAFF	TGTGCCAGCAGCTTGGCCCAGGGTGCGGCTTTCTTT
.	.	TRBV9	TRBJ2-7	CASSVAIGVPYEQYF	TGTGCCAGCAGCGTAGCTATCGGGGTCCCCTACGAGCAGTACTTC
TRBD1	.	TRBV10-1	TRBJ1-1	CASSAGGGGEWEAFF	TGCGCCAGCAGTGCCGGGGGAGGGGGCGAATGGGAAGCTTTCTTT